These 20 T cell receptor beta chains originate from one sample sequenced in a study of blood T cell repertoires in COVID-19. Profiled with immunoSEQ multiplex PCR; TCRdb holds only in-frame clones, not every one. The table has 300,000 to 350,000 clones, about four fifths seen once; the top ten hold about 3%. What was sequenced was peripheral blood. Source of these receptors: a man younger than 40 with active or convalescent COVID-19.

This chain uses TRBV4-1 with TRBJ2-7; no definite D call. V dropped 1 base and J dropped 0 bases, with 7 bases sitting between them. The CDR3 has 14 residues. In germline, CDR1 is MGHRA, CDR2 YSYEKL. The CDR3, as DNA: TGCGCCAGCAGCCAAGTGGCCGTCTCCTACGAGCAGTACTTC. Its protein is CASSQVAVSYEQYF.

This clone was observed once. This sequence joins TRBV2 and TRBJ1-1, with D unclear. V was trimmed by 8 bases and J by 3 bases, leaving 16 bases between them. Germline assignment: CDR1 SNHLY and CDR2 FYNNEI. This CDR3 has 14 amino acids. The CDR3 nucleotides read TGTGCCAGCGTCCCGTCGGGAGGAGACACTGAAGCTTTCTTT. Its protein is CASVPSGGDTEAFF.

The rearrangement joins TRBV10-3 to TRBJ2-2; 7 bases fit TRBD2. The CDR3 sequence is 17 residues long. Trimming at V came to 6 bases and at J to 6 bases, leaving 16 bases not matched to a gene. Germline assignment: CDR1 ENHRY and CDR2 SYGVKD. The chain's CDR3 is CAISALGEGLVSGELFF. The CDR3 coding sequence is TGTGCCATCAGCGCCCTGGGGGAGGGACTTGTATCCGGGGAGCTGTTTTTT.

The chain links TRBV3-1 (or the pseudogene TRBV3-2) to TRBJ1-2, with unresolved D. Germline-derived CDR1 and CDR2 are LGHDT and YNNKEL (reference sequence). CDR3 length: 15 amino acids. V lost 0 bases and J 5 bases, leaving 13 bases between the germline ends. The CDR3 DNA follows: TGTGCCAGCAGCCAAGATCTAAGTCCGGGGTATGGCTACACCTTC. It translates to CASSQDLSPGYGYTF.

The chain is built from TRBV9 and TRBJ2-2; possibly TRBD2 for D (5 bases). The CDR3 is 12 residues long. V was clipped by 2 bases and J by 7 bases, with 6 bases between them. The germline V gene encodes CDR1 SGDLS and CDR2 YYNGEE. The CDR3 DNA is TGTGCCAGCAGCGTCGAGGGCGGGGAGCTGTTTTTT. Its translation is CASSVEGGELFF.

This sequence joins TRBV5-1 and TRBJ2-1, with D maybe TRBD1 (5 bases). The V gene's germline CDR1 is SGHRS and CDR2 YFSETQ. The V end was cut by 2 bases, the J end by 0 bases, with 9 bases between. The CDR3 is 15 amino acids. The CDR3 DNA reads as TGCGCCAGCAGCTTAGGGGTGCCCTCCTACAATGAGCAGTTCTTC. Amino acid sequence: CASSLGVPSYNEQFF.

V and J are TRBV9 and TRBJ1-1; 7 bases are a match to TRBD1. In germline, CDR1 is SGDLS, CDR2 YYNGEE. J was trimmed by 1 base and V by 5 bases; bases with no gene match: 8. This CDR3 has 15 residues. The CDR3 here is CASSGGGAENTEAFF. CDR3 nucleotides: TGTGCCAGCAGTGGAGGGGGCGCAGAGAACACTGAAGCTTTCTTT.

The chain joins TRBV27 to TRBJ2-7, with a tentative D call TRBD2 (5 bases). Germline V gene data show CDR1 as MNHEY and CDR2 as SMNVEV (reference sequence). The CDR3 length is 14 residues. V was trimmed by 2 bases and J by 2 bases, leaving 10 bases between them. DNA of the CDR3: TGTGCCAGCAGTTTAGCGGGCCCTCCCTACGAGCAGTACTTC. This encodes CASSLAGPPYEQYF.

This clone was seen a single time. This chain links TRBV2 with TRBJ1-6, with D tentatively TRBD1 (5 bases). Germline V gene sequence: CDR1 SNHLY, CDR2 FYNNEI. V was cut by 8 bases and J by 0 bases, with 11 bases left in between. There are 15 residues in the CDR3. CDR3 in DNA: TGTGCCAGCGGGGGGGTGGGCTCCTATAATTCACCCCTCCACTTT. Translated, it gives CASGGVGSYNSPLHF.

CDR3 amino acids: CASSRGGQETQYF. In DNA form, the CDR3 reads TGTGCCAGCAGCCGCGGGGGCCAAGAGACCCAGTACTTC. The gene calls are TRBV7-2 and TRBJ2-5; 7 nucleotides align to TRBD2. The CDR3 is 13 residues long. CDR1 and CDR2 from the germline V gene are SGHTA and FQGNSA. With 5 bases clipped from V and 1 base from J, the junction kept 1 base outside the gene matches.

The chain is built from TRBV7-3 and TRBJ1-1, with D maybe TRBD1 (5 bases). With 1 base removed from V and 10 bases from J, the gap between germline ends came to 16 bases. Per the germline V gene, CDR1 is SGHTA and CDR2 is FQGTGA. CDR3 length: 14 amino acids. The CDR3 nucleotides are TGTGCCAGCAGCTTAAATGCACAGGCTGGGGTAGCTTTCTTT. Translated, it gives CASSLNAQAGVAFF.

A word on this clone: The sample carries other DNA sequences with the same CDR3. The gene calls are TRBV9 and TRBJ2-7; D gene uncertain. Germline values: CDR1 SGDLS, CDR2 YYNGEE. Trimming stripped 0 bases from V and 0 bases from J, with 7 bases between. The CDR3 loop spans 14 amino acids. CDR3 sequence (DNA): TGTGCCAGCAGCGTAGTTGGAGACTCCTACGAGCAGTACTTC. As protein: CASSVVGDSYEQYF.

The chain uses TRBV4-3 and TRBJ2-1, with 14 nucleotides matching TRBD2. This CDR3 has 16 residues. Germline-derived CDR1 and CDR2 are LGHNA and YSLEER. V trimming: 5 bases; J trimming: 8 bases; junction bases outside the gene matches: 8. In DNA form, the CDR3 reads TGCGCCAGCAGCTACCGTGGGACTAGCGGGAGTTATGAGCAGTTCTTC. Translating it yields CASSYRGTSGSYEQFF.

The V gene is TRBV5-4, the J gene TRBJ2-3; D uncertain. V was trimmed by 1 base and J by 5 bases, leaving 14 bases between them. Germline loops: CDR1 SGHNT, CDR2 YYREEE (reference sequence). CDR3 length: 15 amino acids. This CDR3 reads CASSLYLAPGDTQYF. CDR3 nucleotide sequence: TGTGCCAGCAGCTTGTATCTGGCCCCGGGAGATACGCAGTATTTT.

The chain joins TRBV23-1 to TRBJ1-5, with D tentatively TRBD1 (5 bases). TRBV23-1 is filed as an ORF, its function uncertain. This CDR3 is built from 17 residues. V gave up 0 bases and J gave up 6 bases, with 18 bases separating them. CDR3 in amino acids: CASSQSTASAVGQPQHF. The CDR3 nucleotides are TGCGCCAGCAGTCAATCGACAGCCTCCGCGGTGGGTCAGCCCCAGCATTTT.

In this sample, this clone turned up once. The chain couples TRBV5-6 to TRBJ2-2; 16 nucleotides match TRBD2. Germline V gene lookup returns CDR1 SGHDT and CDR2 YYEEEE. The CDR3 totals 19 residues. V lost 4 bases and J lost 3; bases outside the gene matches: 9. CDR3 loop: CASSGTGTSGRADTGELFF. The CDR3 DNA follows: TGTGCCAGCAGCGGTACCGGGACTAGCGGGAGGGCCGACACCGGGGAGCTGTTTTTT.

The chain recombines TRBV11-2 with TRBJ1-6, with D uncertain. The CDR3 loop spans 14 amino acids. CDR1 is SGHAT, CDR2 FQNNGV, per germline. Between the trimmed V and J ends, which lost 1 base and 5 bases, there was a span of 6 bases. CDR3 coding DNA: TGTGCCAGCAGCTTAGTTGGAGATAATTCACCCCTCCACTTT. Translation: CASSLVGDNSPLHF. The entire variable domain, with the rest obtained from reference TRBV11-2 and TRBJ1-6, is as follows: EAGVAQSPRYKIIEKRQSVAFWCNPISGHATLYWYQQILGQGPKLLIQFQNNGVVDDSQLPKDRFSAERLKGVDSTLKIQPAKLEDSAVYLCASSLVGDNSPLHFGNGTRLTVT.

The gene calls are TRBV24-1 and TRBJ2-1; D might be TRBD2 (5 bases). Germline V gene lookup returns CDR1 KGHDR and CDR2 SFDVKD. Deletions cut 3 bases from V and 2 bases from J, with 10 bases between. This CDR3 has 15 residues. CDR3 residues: CATSDITGTYNEQFF. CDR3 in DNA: TGTGCCACCAGTGATATAACCGGGACCTACAATGAGCAGTTCTTC.

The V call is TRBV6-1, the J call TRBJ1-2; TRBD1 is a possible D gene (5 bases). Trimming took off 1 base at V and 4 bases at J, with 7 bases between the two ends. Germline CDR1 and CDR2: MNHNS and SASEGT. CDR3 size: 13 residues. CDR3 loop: CASSEGRGYGYTF. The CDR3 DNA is TGTGCCAGCAGTGAAGGGAGGGGCTATGGCTACACCTTC.

The chain's CDR3 is CASSFGLPAYNEQFF. CDR3 DNA: TGTGCCAGCAGTTTTGGACTACCAGCCTACAATGAGCAGTTCTTC. J is TRBJ2-1 and V is TRBV28, with TRBD2 as a possible D gene (6 bases). Germline assignment: CDR1 MDHEN and CDR2 SYDVKM. Trimming stripped 3 bases from V and 2 bases from J, with 11 bases between. This CDR3 spans 15 amino acids.